What follows is one T cell receptor beta chain and its context. This clonotype was found a few times. The antigen this receptor binds is unknown. No clone much larger than this one lies a single base away; base qualities are absent. Library generation was performed with emulsion pairing. Unpaired genes were suppressed by a second nested PCR containing blocking oligos, after which a third nested PCR added Illumina adaptors and barcodes. Each master mix for emulsion RT-PCR held roughly 5,000-280,000 T cells along with C-region, Stepout and V-region primers. Emulsions were generated with the Micellula Emulsion and Purification Kit, and RT-PCR used Qiagen OneStep RT-PCR reagents. Pooled libraries were sequenced on an Illumina MiSeq with paired-end 2 x 250 reads. Per the original workflow: Read pairs were joined in Galaxy and clipped at the engineered overlap into separate alpha and beta files, and reads that were not clipped were discarded. Alpha-beta pairs were assigned using CompleteTCR, a MiTCR-based pipeline in which chains sharing read cluster identifiers are linked by an R script. TCR sequences that were observed only once, representing about 1-3.1%, were removed as potential sequencing errors. The public reads were quality trimmed at Q25 with fastp and then assembled into clones with MiXCR by TCRdb, keeping productive beta chains. Each entry is one CDR3 protein sequence, shown with its most common DNA and genes. What appears here as the V and J calls and clone size reflects TCRdb's work, not the paper's. This sample has around 43,000 distinct CDR3 sequences in its table, and under 50% of those were observed once. The top ten hold less than 80% of the sample.

From the germline V gene, CDR1 is SGHTA and CDR2 is FQGNSA. Between the V and J ends, shortened by 3 bases and 8 bases respectively, the junction contains 13 bases. From the cysteine through the phenylalanine, the CDR3 covers 13 amino acids. This entry keeps only the CDR3 DNA: 39 bases, framed from base 1. These data originate in a study of T cell repertoires in breast cancer (dated by TCRdb to about 2016). About the study as a whole: Samples profiled in the study came from tumors, lymph nodes and peripheral blood lymphocytes of breast cancer patients, along with peripheral blood from healthy control donors. The majority of the roughly 20 patient tumors analyzed for shared TCRs were ER+/PR+. Controls included nine healthy donors of an age range similar to the patients. On average, sequencing produced roughly 540,000 sequences per sample, which came to about 9.7 reads per input cell. Given the low mutational burden of breast cancer and the rarity of common mutations in breast cancer, it was reasoned that TCRs shared between breast cancer patients would target shared antigens. After being minced and digested with Liberase and DNase, tumors and tumor-involved lymph nodes were passed through 70-um and 40-um filters. Tumor-free lymph nodes were processed without enzymatic digestion, and Ficoll was used to separate blood samples.

To analyze paired alpha-beta TCRs of CD8+ T cells, the study used an expanded emulsion RT-PCR method with primers covering all TCR V genes. Before emulsion RT-PCR, CD8+ T cells were isolated using a CD8 positive selection kit and then incubated overnight in 8.5 to 10 IU/mL IL-2. General conclusions and limits of the study: Emulsion RT-PCR was considered qualitative rather than quantitative, since transcript abundance and primer differences skewed clone recovery. Compared with tumor-free nodes, tumor-involved sentinel lymph nodes shared about fourfold more TCRs with matched tumor repertoires (roughly 7.3% versus 1.9%). TRBV7 predominated among shared TCRs, which may reflect tumor recognition or a mispriming bias from eight TRBV7 primers. Genuine antitumor clones may have been missed because singleton TCRs were discarded and only part of each tumor was sampled. Shared TCRs were encoded by various nucleotide sequences, which suggests selection and expansion based on antigen. Approximately 17 TCR pairs were shared across seven or more patient tumors and rarely found in control blood, suggesting possible tumor specificity.

The rearrangement joined TRBV7-2 to TRBJ1-2; the D gene assignment is ambiguous. Material: CD8+ T cells. The TCR sequence derives from a pool of human donors with breast cancer or a healthy control (not recorded which). For the CDR3, the sequence is CASSFRRARGYTF. Here is the DNA: TGTGCCAGCAGCTTTCGGAGGGCGCGAGGCTACACCTTC.